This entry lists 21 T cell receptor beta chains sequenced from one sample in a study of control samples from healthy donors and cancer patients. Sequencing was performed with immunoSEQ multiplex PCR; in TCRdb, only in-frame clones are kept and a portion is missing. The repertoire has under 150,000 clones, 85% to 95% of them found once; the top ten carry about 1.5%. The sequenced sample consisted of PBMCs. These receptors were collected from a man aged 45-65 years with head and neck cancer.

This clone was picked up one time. DNA of the CDR3: TGTGCCAGCAGTTCCTCCACCGGGGAGCTGTTTTTT. Translation gives CASSSSTGELFF. This chain connects TRBV12-3 or TRBV12-4 to TRBJ2-2; no definite D call. V gave up 4 bases and J gave up 4 bases, with 4 bases separating them. The CDR3 runs to 12 residues.

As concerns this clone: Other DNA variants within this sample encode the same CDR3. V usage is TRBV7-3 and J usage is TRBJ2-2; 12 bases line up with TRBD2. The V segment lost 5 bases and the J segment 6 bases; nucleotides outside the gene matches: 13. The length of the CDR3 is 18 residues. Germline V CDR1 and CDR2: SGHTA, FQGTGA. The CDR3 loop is CASSAITAGLAGPGELFF. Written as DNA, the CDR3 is TGTGCCAGCAGCGCTATCACCGCGGGACTAGCGGGTCCCGGGGAGCTGTTTTTT. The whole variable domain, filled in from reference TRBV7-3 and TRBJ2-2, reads GAGVSQTPSNKVTEKGKYVELRCDPISGHTALYWYRQSLGQGPEFLIYFQGTGAADDSGLPNDRFFAVRPEGSVSTLKIQRTERGDSAVYLCASSAITAGLAGPGELFFGEGSRLTVL.

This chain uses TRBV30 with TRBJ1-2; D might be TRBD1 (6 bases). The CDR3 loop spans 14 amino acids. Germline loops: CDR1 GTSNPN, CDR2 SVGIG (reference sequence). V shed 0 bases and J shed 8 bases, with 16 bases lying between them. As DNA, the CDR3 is TGTGCCTGGAGTGTTGGCAGGGGCATAGGGGGCTACACCTTC. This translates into CAWSVGRGIGGYTF.

DNA of the CDR3: TGCGCCAGCAGCTCGAAGACACGAGCGTTTAATGAAAAACTGTTTTTT. Its protein is CASSSKTRAFNEKLFF. V is TRBV5-1 and J is TRBJ1-4, with D uncertain. CDR3 length: 16 residues. Germline V gives CDR1 SGHRS, CDR2 YFSETQ. V was cut by 3 bases and J by 4 bases, with 16 bases left in between.

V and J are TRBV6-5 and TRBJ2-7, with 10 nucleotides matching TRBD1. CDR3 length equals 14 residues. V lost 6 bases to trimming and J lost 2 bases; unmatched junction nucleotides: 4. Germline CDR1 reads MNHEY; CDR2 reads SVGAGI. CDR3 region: CASRRDRGPYEQYF. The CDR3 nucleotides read TGTGCCAGCAGAAGGGACAGGGGCCCCTACGAGCAGTACTTC.

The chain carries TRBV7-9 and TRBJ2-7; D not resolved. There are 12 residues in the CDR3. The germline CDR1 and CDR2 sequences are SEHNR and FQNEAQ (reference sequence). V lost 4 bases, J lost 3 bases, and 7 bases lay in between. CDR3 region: CASSSVNYEQYF. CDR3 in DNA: TGTGCCAGCAGCTCGGTTAACTACGAGCAGTACTTC.

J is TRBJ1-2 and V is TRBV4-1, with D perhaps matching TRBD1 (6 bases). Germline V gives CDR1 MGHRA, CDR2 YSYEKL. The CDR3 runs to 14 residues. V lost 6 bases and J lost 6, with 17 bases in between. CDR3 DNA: TGCGCCAGCAGGGCACAGGGAAAGCAGAATGGCTACACCTTC. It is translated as CASRAQGKQNGYTF.

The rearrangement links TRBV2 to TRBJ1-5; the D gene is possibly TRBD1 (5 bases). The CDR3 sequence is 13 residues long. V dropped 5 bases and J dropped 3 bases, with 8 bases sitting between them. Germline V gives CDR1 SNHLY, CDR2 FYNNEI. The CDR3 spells CASSPGVNQPQHF. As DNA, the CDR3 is TGTGCCAGCAGTCCGGGGGTCAATCAGCCCCAGCATTTT.

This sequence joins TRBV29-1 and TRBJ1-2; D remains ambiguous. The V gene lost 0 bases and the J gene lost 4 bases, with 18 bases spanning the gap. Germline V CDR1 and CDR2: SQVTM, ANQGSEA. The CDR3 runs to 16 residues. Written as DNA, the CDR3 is TGCAGCGTTGAAGATCTGGAGAGGGCGGCGCTCTATGGCTACACCTTC. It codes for CSVEDLERAALYGYTF.

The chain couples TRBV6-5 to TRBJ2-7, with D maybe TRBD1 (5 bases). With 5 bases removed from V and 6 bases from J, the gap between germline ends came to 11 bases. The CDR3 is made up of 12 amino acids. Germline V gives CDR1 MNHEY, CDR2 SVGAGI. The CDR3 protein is CASSKQGGEQYF. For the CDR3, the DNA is TGTGCCAGCAGTAAGCAGGGTGGCGAGCAGTACTTC.

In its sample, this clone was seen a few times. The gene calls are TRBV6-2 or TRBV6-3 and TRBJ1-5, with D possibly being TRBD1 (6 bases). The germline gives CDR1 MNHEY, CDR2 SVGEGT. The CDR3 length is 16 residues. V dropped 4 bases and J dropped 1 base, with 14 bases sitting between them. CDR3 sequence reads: CASSSRTASSNQPQHF. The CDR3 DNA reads TGTGCCAGCAGTTCCCGGACAGCCTCGAGCAATCAGCCCCAGCATTTT.

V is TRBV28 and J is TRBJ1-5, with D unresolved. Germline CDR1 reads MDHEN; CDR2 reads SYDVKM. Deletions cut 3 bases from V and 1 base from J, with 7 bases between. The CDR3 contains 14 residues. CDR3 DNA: TGTGCCAGCAGTTTTTTTGCGAGCAATCAGCCCCAGCATTTT. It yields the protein CASSFFASNQPQHF. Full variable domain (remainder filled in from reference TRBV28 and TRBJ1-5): DVKVTQSSRYLVKRTGEKVFLECVQDMDHENMFWYRQDPGLGLRLIYFSYDVKMKEKGDIPEGYSVSREKKERFSLILESASTNQTSMYLCASSFFASNQPQHFGDGTRLSIL.

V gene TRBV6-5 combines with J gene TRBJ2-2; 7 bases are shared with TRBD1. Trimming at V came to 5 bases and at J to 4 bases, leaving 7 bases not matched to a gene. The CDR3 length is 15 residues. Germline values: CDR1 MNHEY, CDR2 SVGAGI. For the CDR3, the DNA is TGTGCCAGCAGTCGACAGGGTCGAGGCACCGGGGAGCTGTTTTTT. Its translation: CASSRQGRGTGELFF.

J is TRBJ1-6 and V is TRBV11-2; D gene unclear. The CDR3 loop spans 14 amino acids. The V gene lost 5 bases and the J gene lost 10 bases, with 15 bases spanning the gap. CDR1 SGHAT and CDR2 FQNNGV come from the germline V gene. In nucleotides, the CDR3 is TGTGCCAGCAGCCCTGGGCCGGGGTGGTCACCCCTCCACTTT. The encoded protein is CASSPGPGWSPLHF.

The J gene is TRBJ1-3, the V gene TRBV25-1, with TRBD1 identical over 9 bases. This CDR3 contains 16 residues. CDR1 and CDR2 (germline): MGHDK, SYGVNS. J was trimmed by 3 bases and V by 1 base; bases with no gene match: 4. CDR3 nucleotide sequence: TGTGCCAGCAGTGAATTACAGGGGGCGGGTGGAAACACCATATATTTT. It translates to CASSELQGAGGNTIYF. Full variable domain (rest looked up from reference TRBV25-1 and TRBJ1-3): EADIYQTPRYLVIGTGKKITLECSQTMGHDKMYWYQQDPGMELHLIHYSYGVNSTEKGDLSSESTVSRIRTEHFPLTLESARPSHTSQYLCASSELQGAGGNTIYFGEGSWLTVV.

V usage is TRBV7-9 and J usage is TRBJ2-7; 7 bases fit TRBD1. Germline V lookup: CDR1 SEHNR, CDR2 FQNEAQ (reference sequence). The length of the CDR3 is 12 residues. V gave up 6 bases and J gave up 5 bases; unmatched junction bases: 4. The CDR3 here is CASSPDRDEQYF. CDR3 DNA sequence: TGTGCCAGCAGTCCCGACAGGGACGAGCAGTACTTC.

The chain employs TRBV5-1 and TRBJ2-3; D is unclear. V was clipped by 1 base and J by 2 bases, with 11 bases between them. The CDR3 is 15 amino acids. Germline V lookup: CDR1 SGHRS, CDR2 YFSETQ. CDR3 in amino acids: CASSLTDPVTDTQYF. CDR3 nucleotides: TGCGCCAGCAGCTTGACAGACCCGGTCACAGATACGCAGTATTTT.

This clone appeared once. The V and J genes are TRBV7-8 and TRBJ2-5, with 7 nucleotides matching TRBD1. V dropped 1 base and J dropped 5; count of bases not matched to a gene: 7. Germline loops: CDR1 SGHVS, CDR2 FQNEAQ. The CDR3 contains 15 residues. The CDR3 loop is CASSLEQGRGETQYF. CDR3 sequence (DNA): TGTGCCAGCAGCTTAGAACAGGGGCGAGGGGAGACCCAGTACTTC.

Here the CDR3 DNA reads TGTGCCAGCAGCCTAGGGGTTCTCGAGACCCAGTACTTC. Translation: CASSLGVLETQYF. The chain uses TRBV11-2 and TRBJ2-5, with D possibly matching TRBD1 (5 bases). The CDR3 is 13 residues long. V was cut by 5 bases and J by 5 bases, with 12 bases left in between. The germline V gene has CDR1 SGHAT and CDR2 FQNNGV.

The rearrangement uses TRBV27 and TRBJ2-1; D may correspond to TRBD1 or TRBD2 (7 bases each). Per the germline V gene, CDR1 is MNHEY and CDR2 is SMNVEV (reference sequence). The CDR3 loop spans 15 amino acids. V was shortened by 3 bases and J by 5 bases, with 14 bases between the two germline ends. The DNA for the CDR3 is TGTGCCAGCAGTTTTTGGGCAGGGGGGGACAATGAGCAGTTCTTC. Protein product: CASSFWAGGDNEQFF.

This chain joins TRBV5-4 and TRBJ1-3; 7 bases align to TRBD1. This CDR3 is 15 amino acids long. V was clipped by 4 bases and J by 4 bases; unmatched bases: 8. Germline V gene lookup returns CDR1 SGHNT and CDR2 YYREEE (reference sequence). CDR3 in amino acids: CASSPGGSGGNTIYF. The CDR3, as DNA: TGTGCCAGCAGCCCAGGGGGTTCAGGAGGAAACACCATATATTTT.